A selection of T cell receptor beta chains follows, all from one sample in a study of T cell responses to AZD1222 COVID-19 vaccine. Here immunoSEQ multiplex PCR was the method, and the copy in TCRdb shows in-frame clones only, minus some. The table includes roughly 110,000 clones, nearly 90% detected once. Here the sequenced sample was peripheral blood, taken 28 days after the second AZD1222 dose. The receptors originated from an adult who received the AZD1222 COVID-19 vaccine. The CDR3 runs from the conserved cysteine through the conserved F or W. The D gene is left open where the match is weak. Clone size appears in some rows only: once, few, many, or a class for an expanded clone.

>TRBD1|TRBJ2-5|TRBV7-9|few
CASSLGRGGETQYF
TGTGCCAGCAGCTTAGGTAGAGGGGGCGAGACCCAGTACTTC
>TRBD1|TRBJ2-1|TRBV12-5|-
CASGLVRPGGSYNEQFF
TGTGCTAGTGGTTTGGTACGGCCAGGGGGCTCCTACAATGAGCAGTTCTTC
>TRBD1|TRBJ2-7|TRBV15|-
CATSRDATGGYEQYF
TGTGCCACCAGCAGAGACGCGACAGGGGGCTACGAGCAGTACTTC
>-|TRBJ1-5|TRBV12-3/TRBV12-4|-
CASRWTEAQPQHF
TGTGCCAGCAGGTGGACAGAAGCCCAGCCCCAGCATTTT
>-|TRBJ2-7|TRBV4-1|-
CASSQVAVGEYEQYF
TGCGCCAGCAGCCAAGTGGCTGTAGGGGAATACGAGCAGTACTTC
>-|TRBJ2-7|TRBV5-1|-
CASSLEQGGQYF
TGCGCCAGCAGCTTGGAACAGGGAGGCCAGTACTTC
>TRBD1|TRBJ2-7|TRBV6-5|-
CASSRTGEGEQYF
TGTGCCAGCAGTAGGACAGGGGAGGGGGAGCAGTACTTC
>-|TRBJ2-3|TRBV15|few
CATSSTRGRTDTQYF
TGTGCCACCAGCAGTACCCGGGGACGCACAGATACGCAGTATTTT
>-|TRBJ1-1|TRBV5-6|-
CASSLQVSEAFF
TGTGCCAGCAGCTTACAGGTCTCTGAAGCTTTCTTT
>-|TRBJ2-6|TRBV27|-
CASSFHRAGANVLTF
TGTGCCAGCAGTTTCCACAGGGCTGGGGCCAACGTCCTGACTTTC
>-|TRBJ1-1|TRBV7-9|-
CASSLNRNTEAFF
TGTGCCAGCAGCTTGAACAGGAACACTGAAGCTTTCTTT
>-|TRBJ1-6|TRBV2|-
CASRRSFLYNSPLHF
TGTGCCAGCAGGCGGAGTTTCTTGTATAATTCACCCCTCCACTTT
>TRBD1|TRBJ2-7|TRBV24-1|once
CATSDRTGVGEQYF
TGTGCCACCAGTGATCGGACAGGGGTTGGCGAGCAGTACTTC
>TRBD1|TRBJ1-4|TRBV9|-
CASSVGQGDEKLFF
TGTGCCAGCAGCGTAGGCCAGGGGGATGAAAAACTGTTTTTT
>-|TRBJ1-1|TRBV27|-
CASSLWGKNTEAFF
TGTGCCAGCAGTTTATGGGGGAAGAACACTGAAGCTTTCTTT
>TRBD1|TRBJ2-7|TRBV5-4|-
CASSSGQGSTYEQYF
TGTGCCAGCAGCAGTGGACAGGGTAGTACCTACGAGCAGTACTTC
>-|TRBJ1-2|TRBV5-6|-
CASSSGTGFGYTF
TGTGCCAGCAGCTCCGGGACGGGATTTGGCTACACCTTC
>TRBD1|TRBJ2-1|TRBV10-3|-
CAISRQGADNEQFF
TGTGCCATCAGTCGACAGGGGGCCGACAATGAGCAGTTCTTC
>TRBD1|TRBJ1-2|TRBV2|-
CASTRTGDLDYGYTF
TGTGCCAGCACCCGGACAGGGGATCTTGACTATGGCTACACCTTC
>TRBD2|TRBJ2-7|TRBV18|-
CASSPGGGSLNYEQYF
TGTGCCAGCTCTCCGGGGGGGGGATCCCTAAACTACGAGCAGTACTTC
>-|TRBJ2-1|TRBV4-2|-
CASSQDFAVVNEQFF
TGTGCCAGCAGCCAAGATTTTGCAGTAGTCAATGAGCAGTTCTTC
>-|TRBJ2-4|TRBV6-1|-
CASSEAKNIQYF
TGTGCCAGCAGTGAAGCCAAAAACATTCAGTACTTC
>-|TRBJ1-2|TRBV7-9|-
CASSSDLGGYTF
TGTGCCAGCAGCTCGGATTTGGGTGGCTACACCTTC
>TRBD1|TRBJ2-1|TRBV28|few
CASSLPDWTGGQNEQFF
TGTGCCAGCAGTTTACCCGACTGGACAGGGGGTCAAAATGAGCAGTTCTTC
>-|TRBJ2-3|TRBV5-1|-
CASSLPTDTQYF
TGCGCCAGCAGCTTGCCCACAGATACGCAGTATTTT
>-|TRBJ2-7|TRBV24-1|-
CATSEGTVEQYF
TGTGCCACCAGTGAGGGGACGGTAGAGCAGTACTTC
>-|TRBJ2-2|TRBV2|once
CASSEQGQNTGELFF
TGTGCCAGCAGTGAACAGGGCCAAAACACCGGGGAGCTGTTTTTT
>-|TRBJ2-7|TRBV10-3|-
CAISPLDRNNYEQYF
TGTGCCATCAGTCCTTTAGACAGGAACAACTACGAGCAGTACTTC
>-|TRBJ2-2|TRBV7-2|-
CASSDYVSTGELFF
TGTGCCAGCAGCGACTACGTAAGCACCGGGGAGCTGTTTTTT
>-|TRBJ2-5|TRBV29-1|-
CSVVGLETQYF
TGCAGCGTTGTAGGTCTGGAGACCCAGTACTTC
>TRBD1|TRBJ2-6|TRBV7-9|many
CASSFFGRGLTGANVLTF
TGTGCCAGCAGCTTTTTTGGCAGGGGGCTTACTGGGGCCAACGTCCTGACTTTC
>-|TRBJ1-4|TRBV11-2|-
CASRTGREKLFF
TGTGCCAGCAGAACAGGGAGGGAAAAACTGTTTTTT
>TRBD1|TRBJ2-2|TRBV7-3|-
CASSLRQGDGELFF
TGTGCCAGCAGCTTAAGGCAGGGGGACGGGGAGCTGTTTTTT
>-|TRBJ1-5|TRBV27|-
CASRLRAGQSNQPQHF
TGTGCCAGCAGGCTAAGGGCCGGGCAGAGCAATCAGCCCCAGCATTTT
>-|TRBJ1-3|TRBV11-2|-
CASSLDPGSGNTIYF
TGTGCCAGCAGCTTAGATCCCGGCTCTGGAAACACCATATATTTT
>TRBD1|TRBJ1-5|TRBV2|-
CASNRQGPNQPQHF
TGTGCCAGCAACCGACAGGGCCCCAATCAGCCCCAGCATTTT
>TRBD2|TRBJ2-5|TRBV7-2|-
CASTSSGGIGETQYF
TGTGCCAGCACAAGCAGCGGGGGGATAGGGGAGACCCAGTACTTC
>TRBD1|TRBJ1-2|TRBV11-2|-
CASSQGGTYGYTF
TGTGCCAGCAGCCAGGGGGGAACCTATGGCTACACCTTC